This T cell receptor beta chain is from a study of T cell clones after liver transplantation. The overall study: Pre-transplant mixed lymphocyte reactions yielded third-party-reactive TCRbeta sequences as comparators for graft-donor-reactive sequences. HCV positivity affected three of eight recipients; the rest lacked autoimmune or viral indications. Study-level results: Donor-reactive sequences fell more than third party-reactive ones, suggesting partial deletion.

Sequenced by immunoSEQ multiplex PCR; TCRdb stores in-frame clones only, minus some. The sample lists 15,000 or so clones, approximately 81% occurring once. This clone was found a few times. Its antigen is as yet unknown. With 5 bases removed from V and 2 bases from J, the gap between germline ends came to 3 bases. The length of the CDR3 is 11 residues. CDR1 and CDR2 (germline): LNHDA, SQIVND (reference sequence). Thawed unstimulated PBMCs were FACS-sorted by CD3, CD4 and CD8 into two populations. This clonotype originated in a human patient who received a liver transplant. Some T cells may be supplied by the graft donor. The material was CD8+ T cells from blood, obtained roughly 50 months after liver transplant. V is TRBV19 and J is TRBJ2-5; D is undetermined. This CDR3 reads CASSAQETQYF. CDR3 coding DNA: TGTGCCAGTAGTGCACAAGAGACCCAGTACTTC.